A selection of T cell receptor beta chains follows, all from one sample in a study of PD-L1 blockade in urothelial cancer. The method was immunoSEQ multiplex PCR; TCRdb's version includes in-frame clones alone and lacks a portion of them. The sample has about 30,000 clones; roughly 80% are singletons. Sequenced here: PBMCs, sampled around atezolizumab (anti-PD-L1) treatment. The receptors originated from a man aged 45-65 years with urothelial cancer. Each CDR3 is given with its conserved first and last residue.

TRBV19,CASSMGGAHSNQPQHF
TRBV6-6,CATCESTRMNTEAFF
TRBV19,CASQNSHSGNTIYF
TRBV7-8,CASSLAGTSNTGELFF
TRBV7-9,CASSTAGTGLFF
TRBV19,CASSIANNEKLFF
TRBV29-1,CSDVAGTGNYGYTF
TRBV5-6,CASSSSGQGYYGYTF
TRBV7-2,CASSFEGGANNEQFF
TRBV14,CASSQDPGQGNTEAFF
TRBV2,CASSTSRQNSPLHF
TRBV5-1,CASSRGQGDEQFF
TRBV4-1,CASSLTSGGSQETQYF
TRBV18,CASSPGTAPNYGYTF
TRBV28,CASSLRPGTPVWYNEQFF
TRBV10-2,CASSGTASNQPQHF
TRBV10-2,CASRPGQGANTEAFF
TRBV2,CASSEGGADTEAFF
TRBV20-1,CSAPRGHTIYF
TRBV27,CASSSRAGGYEQFF
TRBV4-1,CASSQGPPGLAGGQYF
TRBV5-4,CASSLGAGAPGELFF
TRBV6-6,CASSYGRDYEQYF
TRBV28,CASSRGGKGANYGYTF
TRBV2,CASSGTGGNQPQHF
TRBV30,CAWSGDRSRGYTF